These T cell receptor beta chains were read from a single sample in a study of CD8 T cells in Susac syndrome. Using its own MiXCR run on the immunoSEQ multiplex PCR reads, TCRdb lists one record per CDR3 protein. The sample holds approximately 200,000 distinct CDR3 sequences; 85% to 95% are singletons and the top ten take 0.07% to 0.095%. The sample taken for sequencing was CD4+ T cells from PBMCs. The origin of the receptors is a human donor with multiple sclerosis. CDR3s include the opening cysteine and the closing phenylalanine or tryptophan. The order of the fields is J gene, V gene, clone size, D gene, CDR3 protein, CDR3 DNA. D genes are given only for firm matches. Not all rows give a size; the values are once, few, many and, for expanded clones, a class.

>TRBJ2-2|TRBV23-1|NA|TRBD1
CATDLSGQISNTGELFF
TGCGCCACCGATCTCTCGGGACAGATATCGAACACCGGGGAGCTGTTTTTT
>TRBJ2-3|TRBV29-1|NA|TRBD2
CSVGGSGGAVEQYF
TGCAGCGTTGGCGGTAGCGGGGGGGCCGTAGAGCAGTATTTT
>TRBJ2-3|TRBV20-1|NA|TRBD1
CSAAGDRGDTQYF
TGCAGTGCTGCGGGGGACAGGGGAGATACGCAGTATTTT
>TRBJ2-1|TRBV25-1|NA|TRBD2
CASSDDGGAYNEQFF
TGTGCCAGCAGTGACGATGGGGGGGCCTACAATGAGCAGTTCTTC
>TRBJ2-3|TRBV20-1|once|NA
CSARGQTFLDTQYF
TGCAGTGCTAGAGGGCAGACTTTTTTGGATACGCAGTATTTT
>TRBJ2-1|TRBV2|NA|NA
CASNVISYNEQFF
TGTGCCAGCAACGTTATCTCCTACAATGAGCAGTTCTTC
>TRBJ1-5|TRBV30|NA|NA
CAWSVRQGLGQPQHF
TGTGCCTGGAGTGTACGCCAGGGGTTGGGTCAGCCCCAGCATTTT
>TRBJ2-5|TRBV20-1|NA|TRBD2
CSARSGLALHGAQYF
TGCAGTGCTAGATCCGGACTAGCCCTCCATGGGGCCCAGTACTTC
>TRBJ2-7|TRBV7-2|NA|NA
CASSSPLRPEQYF
TGTGCCAGCAGTTCCCCTCTTCGACCCGAGCAGTACTTC
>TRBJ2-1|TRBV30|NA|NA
CAWRRLKVSSDEQFF
TGTGCCTGGAGACGTCTAAAGGTTAGCAGTGATGAGCAGTTCTTC
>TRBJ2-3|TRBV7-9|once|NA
CASRPWGGPGTDTQYF
TGTGCCAGCAGACCATGGGGGGGGCCCGGTACAGATACGCAGTATTTT
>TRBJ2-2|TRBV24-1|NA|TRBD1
CATSGLTGGAGTGELFF
TGTGCCACCAGTGGTCTGACAGGGGGCGCGGGCACCGGGGAGCTGTTTTTT
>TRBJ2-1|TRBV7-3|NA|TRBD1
CASSLIAGTVPNGQFF
TGTGCCAGCAGCTTAATCGCCGGGACAGTCCCTAATGGGCAGTTCTTC
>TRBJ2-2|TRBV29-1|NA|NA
CSGSWGNTGELFF
TGCAGCGGGAGCTGGGGGAACACCGGGGAGCTGTTTTTT
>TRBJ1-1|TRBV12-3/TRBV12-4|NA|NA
CASSKQVNTEAFF
TGTGCCAGCAGTAAACAGGTGAACACTGAAGCTTTCTTT
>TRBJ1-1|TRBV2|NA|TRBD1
CASRELDRANTEAFF
TGTGCCAGCAGAGAATTGGACAGGGCGAACACTGAAGCTTTCTTT
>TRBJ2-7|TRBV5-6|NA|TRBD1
CASSRTDRDEQYF
TGTGCCAGCAGCCGGACGGACAGGGACGAGCAGTACTTC